These T cell receptor beta chains were read from a single sample in a study of T cells after yellow fever vaccination. TCRdb ran MiXCR on the 5' RACE reads and lists one entry per CDR3 protein. Of a few hundred thousand distinct CDR3 sequences in the sample, around a tenth were seen once. The sample here was PBMCs, taken on the day of the first yellow fever vaccination. These receptors were collected from a man in his late teens or twenties who received the YFV17D yellow fever vaccine. The CDR3 runs from the conserved cysteine through the conserved F or W. D genes are given only for firm matches. Clone size, where shown, is once, few, many, or a class for clones that have expanded.

V: TRBV11-1; size: .; J: TRBJ1-6; D: TRBD1; CDR3: CASSFGQAAPLHF; DNA: TGTGCCAGCAGCTTCGGACAGGCGGCACCCCTCCACTTT
V: TRBV7-8; size: few; J: TRBJ2-3; D: TRBD2; CDR3: CASSWGPGLASDTQYF; DNA: TGTGCCAGCAGCTGGGGGCCGGGACTAGCGAGTGATACGCAGTATTTT
V: TRBV6-5; size: .; J: TRBJ1-1; D: .; CDR3: CASSHLPGGEAFF; DNA: TGTGCCAGCAGTCACCTACCGGGTGGGGAAGCTTTCTTT
V: TRBV24-1; size: .; J: TRBJ2-1; D: TRBD1; CDR3: CATSEWDSRQFF; DNA: TGTGCCACCAGTGAGTGGGACAGTCGGCAGTTCTTC
V: TRBV5-1; size: many; J: TRBJ2-6; D: TRBD2; CDR3: CASSPNSGGASGANVLTF; DNA: TGCGCCAGCAGCCCTAATAGCGGGGGGGCGTCCGGGGCCAACGTCCTGACTTTC
V: TRBV6-1; size: .; J: TRBJ2-7; D: TRBD2; CDR3: CASSSQGGGFYEQYF; DNA: TGTGCCAGCAGCTCCCAGGGCGGGGGGTTCTACGAGCAGTACTTC
V: TRBV4-1; size: .; J: TRBJ2-1; D: .; CDR3: CASSQIRLSYNEQFF; DNA: TGCGCCAGCAGCCAAATCAGGTTATCCTACAATGAGCAGTTCTTC
V: TRBV7-2; size: few; J: TRBJ2-7; D: TRBD1; CDR3: CASSLTQGAYEQYF; DNA: TGTGCCAGCAGCTTAACCCAGGGGGCCTACGAGCAGTACTTC
V: TRBV5-5; size: few; J: TRBJ1-1; D: .; CDR3: CASSPYPENTEAFF; DNA: TGTGCCAGCAGCCCCTACCCAGAGAACACTGAAGCTTTCTTT
V: TRBV6-1; size: .; J: TRBJ2-1; D: .; CDR3: CASRIGGGNEQFF; DNA: TGTGCCAGCCGGATAGGCGGCGGCAATGAGCAGTTCTTC
V: TRBV11-2; size: .; J: TRBJ2-5; D: TRBD2; CDR3: CASSTRTSGRQETQYF; DNA: TGTGCCAGCAGCACCCGGACTAGCGGCCGCCAAGAGACCCAGTACTTC
V: TRBV9; size: .; J: TRBJ1-5; D: .; CDR3: CASSVEGGTNQPQHF; DNA: TGTGCCAGCAGCGTAGAAGGAGGGACTAATCAGCCCCAGCATTTT
V: TRBV24-1; size: .; J: TRBJ2-2; D: .; CDR3: CATSDFGSGGTGELFF; DNA: TGTGCCACCAGTGATTTCGGGTCCGGGGGCACCGGGGAGCTGTTTTTT
V: TRBV18; size: many; J: TRBJ1-1; D: .; CDR3: CASSRGGDDTEAFF; DNA: TGTGCCAGCTCACGGGGTGGGGACGACACTGAAGCTTTCTTT
V: TRBV7-3; size: many; J: TRBJ2-1; D: .; CDR3: CASSLDSNNEQFF; DNA: TGTGCCAGCAGCTTAGACAGTAACAATGAGCAGTTCTTC
V: TRBV6-5; size: few; J: TRBJ2-5; D: .; CDR3: CASSYSIGETQYF; DNA: TGTGCCAGCAGTTACTCGATAGGGGAGACCCAGTACTTC
V: TRBV28; size: .; J: TRBJ1-4; D: .; CDR3: CASSFDPLNEKLFF; DNA: TGTGCCAGCAGTTTCGACCCTCTTAATGAAAAACTGTTTTTT
V: TRBV6-1; size: few; J: TRBJ1-2; D: .; CDR3: CASSGGGQHGYTF; DNA: TGTGCCAGCTCCGGCGGGGGGCAACATGGCTACACCTTC
V: TRBV6-1; size: .; J: TRBJ1-4; D: .; CDR3: CASSGHLLGGKLFF; DNA: TGTGCCAGCAGTGGTCATCTCCTGGGGGGAAAACTGTTTTTT
V: TRBV7-9; size: many; J: TRBJ2-3; D: TRBD2; CDR3: CASSFGLAGGQDTQYF; DNA: TGTGCCAGCAGCTTCGGACTAGCGGGGGGGCAAGATACGCAGTATTTT
V: TRBV10-3; size: few; J: TRBJ2-5; D: TRBD1; CDR3: CAISSGGKETQYF; DNA: TGTGCCATCAGCTCAGGGGGCAAAGAGACCCAGTACTTC
V: TRBV7-8; size: few; J: TRBJ2-2; D: TRBD1; CDR3: CASSPTSGGGVLTGELFF; DNA: TGTGCCAGCAGCCCCACCTCAGGGGGCGGGGTCCTCACCGGGGAGCTGTTTTTT
V: TRBV12-3/TRBV12-4; size: many; J: TRBJ2-3; D: TRBD1; CDR3: CASGGQASTDTQYF; DNA: TGTGCCAGCGGCGGACAGGCTAGCACAGATACGCAGTATTTT
V: TRBV7-2; size: many; J: TRBJ1-1; D: TRBD1; CDR3: CASGGQGATEAFF; DNA: TGTGCCAGCGGGGGGCAGGGGGCAACTGAAGCTTTCTTT
V: TRBV5-4; size: once; J: TRBJ1-6; D: .; CDR3: CASSLETWDSSSYNSPLHF; DNA: TGTGCCAGCAGCTTGGAAACGTGGGATTCCAGCTCCTATAATTCACCCCTCCACTTT
V: TRBV7-2; size: few; J: TRBJ2-1; D: .; CDR3: CASSSAPYNEQFF; DNA: TGTGCCAGCAGCTCTGCACCTTACAATGAGCAGTTCTTC
V: TRBV20-1; size: .; J: TRBJ1-1; D: .; CDR3: CSARGRAVNTEAFF; DNA: TGCAGTGCTAGAGGGAGGGCAGTTAACACTGAAGCTTTCTTT
V: TRBV5-1; size: few; J: TRBJ2-1; D: .; CDR3: CASSRGGGATYNEQFF; DNA: TGCGCCAGCAGCCGGGGAGGGGGGGCCACCTACAATGAGCAGTTCTTC
V: TRBV7-2; size: .; J: TRBJ2-7; D: .; CDR3: CASSLLAGSPYEQYF; DNA: TGTGCCAGCAGCTTACTCGCGGGATCACCCTACGAGCAGTACTTC
V: TRBV20-1; size: .; J: TRBJ2-4; D: .; CDR3: CSAKRSGYRNGKNIQYF; DNA: TGCAGTGCTAAGAGGTCCGGGTACAGAAACGGGAAAAACATTCAGTACTTC
V: TRBV18; size: .; J: TRBJ1-2; D: .; CDR3: CASSPWAGGYTF; DNA: TGTGCCAGCTCACCATGGGCCGGCGGCTACACCTTC
V: TRBV5-1; size: few; J: TRBJ2-1; D: TRBD2; CDR3: CASQLLTSGGYNEQFF; DNA: TGCGCCAGCCAGTTACTTACTAGCGGGGGATACAATGAGCAGTTCTTC
V: TRBV4-2; size: .; J: TRBJ1-5; D: .; CDR3: CAISAGPLRQPQHF; DNA: TGTGCCATCAGCGCTGGGCCGCTGCGTCAGCCCCAGCATTTT
V: TRBV7-3; size: many; J: TRBJ2-1; D: TRBD2; CDR3: CASSRGLAAGNEQFF; DNA: TGTGCCAGCAGCCGGGGACTAGCCGCGGGAAATGAGCAGTTCTTC
V: TRBV4-3; size: .; J: TRBJ2-5; D: .; CDR3: CASSQEGFRETQYF; DNA: TGCGCCAGCAGCCAGGAAGGGTTTCGGGAGACCCAGTACTTC
V: TRBV7-8; size: .; J: TRBJ2-1; D: .; CDR3: CASSLLIGLAEGDNEQFF; DNA: TGTGCCAGCAGCTTACTCATAGGCCTAGCCGAAGGGGATAATGAGCAGTTCTTC
V: TRBV5-4; size: .; J: TRBJ1-3; D: .; CDR3: CASSLAGANSGNTIYF; DNA: TGTGCCAGCAGCTTGGCAGGGGCGAACTCTGGAAACACCATATATTTT